This T cell receptor beta chain stems from a study of T-cell memory formation after mild COVID-19. Study information: The study found TCR clusters largely donor specific. Overall study results and limits: Some responding clones appeared in pre-infection memory, suggesting cross-reactive memory joined. Contracting CD8+ clones were enriched in EMRA, CD4+ mainly in CM and EM. A balance of CD4 and CD8 characterized clones contracting day 15 to 85, whereas later expanders leaned CD4+.

TCRdb processed the 5' RACE reads anew with MiXCR; each CDR3 protein has one entry. The repertoire holds 85,000 to 120,000 distinct CDR3 sequences, with around 11% as singletons. With V trimmed by 5 bases and J by 4 bases, 10 bases remained unmatched. The CDR3 loop spans 16 amino acids. Looked up from germline, CDR1 is LNHNV and CDR2 is YYDKDF (reference sequence). Of note for this clonotype: The antigen is not known.

The source of this sequence is an adult woman who had mild COVID-19 (a few samples of this study predate the infection). Cell type and time point are not known. The specimen was PBMCs or a T cell subset sorted from them (not recorded which). The chain combines TRBV15 with TRBJ2-5; 10 bases are shared with TRBD1. Here the CDR3 reads CATSEFHDRGRETQYF. CDR3 nucleotide sequence: TGTGCCACCAGCGAATTTCACGACAGGGGGCGAGAGACCCAGTACTTC. The whole variable domain, remainder taken from reference TRBV15 and TRBJ2-5, is DAMVIQNPRYQVTQFGKPVTLSCSQTLNHNVMYWYQQKSSQAPKLLFHYYDKDFNNEADTPDNFQSRRPNTSFCFLDIRSPGLGDTAMYLCATSEFHDRGRETQYFGPGTRLLVL.